The present TCR beta chain was sequenced within a study of blood T cell repertoires in COVID-19. Looking at the study overall: Samples of COVID-19 (acute and convalescent) were obtained from the United States, Italy and Spain. Nucleic acid was either cDNA or gDNA, and it came from T cells, B-cell-depleted T cells, or PBMCs.

This clone occurred once. Within the 2 weeks before study entry, each person in the exposed group met a COVID-19 case. In the source study's methods: Estimation of nucleated cell counts was performed using reference gene primer amplification. This table comes from immunoSEQ multiplex PCR, and its TCRdb copy is limited to in-frame clones, with some not included. The V and J calls and clone size were taken over from that table, and D and trimming were inferred from the DNA. The sample lists around 400,000 clones, 91% seen once, with about 0.86% in the top ten. CDR3 length equals 14 residues. V dropped 4 bases and J dropped 6; count of bases not matched to a gene: 9. Germline CDR1 is SGDLS and CDR2 is YYNGEE.

Sample: PBMCs or T cells enriched from blood (not recorded which). This sequence joins TRBV9 and TRBJ1-2; TRBD1 matches 7 bases. This TCR derives from a woman aged 40 to 55 who had been exposed to COVID-19. CDR3 DNA sequence: TGTGCCAGCAGCAAAGGGGGCGCAGTGAATGGCTACACCTTC. Residues: CASSKGGAVNGYTF.